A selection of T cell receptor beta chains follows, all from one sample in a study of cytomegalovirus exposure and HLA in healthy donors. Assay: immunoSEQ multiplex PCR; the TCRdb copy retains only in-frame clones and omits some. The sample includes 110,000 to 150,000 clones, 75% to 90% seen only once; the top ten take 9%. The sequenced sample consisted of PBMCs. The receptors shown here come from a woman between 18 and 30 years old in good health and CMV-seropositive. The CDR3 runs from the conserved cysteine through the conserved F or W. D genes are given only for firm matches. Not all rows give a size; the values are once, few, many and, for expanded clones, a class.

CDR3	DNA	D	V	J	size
CASSYLWRGDTDTQYF	TGTGCCAGCAGTTATCTATGGCGGGGGGACACAGATACGCAGTATTTT	TRBD2	TRBV27	TRBJ2-3	-
CASSLRTGTTYEQYF	TGTGCCAGCAGCTTAAGGACAGGGACTACCTACGAGCAGTACTTC	-	TRBV5-6	TRBJ2-7	-
CASTEAGDPETQYF	TGTGCCAGTACGGAGGCAGGGGACCCAGAGACCCAGTACTTC	-	TRBV5-6	TRBJ2-5	-
CASSYSDRNYGYTF	TGTGCCAGCAGTTACTCAGACAGAAACTATGGCTACACCTTC	-	TRBV6-5	TRBJ1-2	-
CASSIDAGNEQYF	TGTGCCAGTAGTATTGACGCAGGTAACGAGCAGTACTTC	-	TRBV19	TRBJ2-7	-
CASSVGPNSPLHF	TGCGCCAGCAGTGTGGGGCCGAATTCACCCCTCCACTTT	-	TRBV10-1	TRBJ1-6	-
CASSRRAGGVTDEQFF	TGTGCCAGCAGTCGAAGGGCGGGCGGGGTTACGGATGAGCAGTTCTTC	-	TRBV2	TRBJ2-1	few
CASSPGQGSWETQYF	TGTGCCAGCTCACCCGGACAGGGATCATGGGAGACCCAGTACTTC	TRBD1	TRBV18	TRBJ2-5	-
CASSLLSETQYF	TGTGCCAGCAGCTTACTAAGTGAGACCCAGTACTTC	-	TRBV7-9	TRBJ2-5	-
CASSPAGGRGIYNEQFF	TGTGCCAGCAGCCCGGCGGGGGGAAGGGGGATTTACAATGAGCAGTTCTTC	TRBD2	TRBV5-6	TRBJ2-1	-
CASMQSATGGYGYTF	TGTGCCAGTATGCAATCCGCGACAGGGGGCTATGGCTACACCTTC	TRBD1	TRBV19	TRBJ1-2	-
CAWSVQTAYNSPLHF	TGTGCCTGGAGTGTACAGACCGCATATAATTCACCCCTCCACTTT	-	TRBV30	TRBJ1-6	once
CASSRDFNEQFF	TGTGCCAGCAGCAGGGACTTCAATGAGCAGTTCTTC	-	TRBV2	TRBJ2-1	-
CASSQTGAGETQYF	TGTGCCAGCAGCCAGACAGGGGCAGGAGAGACCCAGTACTTC	TRBD1	TRBV5-6	TRBJ2-5	-
CATSGGTGNEQYF	TGTGCCACCAGCGGAGGGACAGGGAACGAGCAGTACTTC	TRBD1	TRBV15	TRBJ2-7	-
CASSPGQGVTPLHF	TGTGCCAGCAGTCCAGGACAGGGAGTCACACCCCTCCACTTT	TRBD1	TRBV2	TRBJ1-6	-
CASSPPGQGKEDTQYF	TGTGCCAGCTCACCACCGGGACAGGGAAAGGAAGATACGCAGTATTTT	TRBD1	TRBV18	TRBJ2-3	-
CAWSLGVAQPQHF	TGTGCCTGGAGTCTCGGGGTGGCTCAGCCCCAGCATTTT	-	TRBV30	TRBJ1-5	-
CSVEAGQRQGVWGMNTEAFF	TGCAGCGTTGAAGCGGGTCAACGACAGGGAGTATGGGGTATGAACACTGAAGCTTTCTTT	TRBD1	TRBV29-1	TRBJ1-1	-
CSVERGQSRAEAFF	TGCAGCGTTGAAAGGGGGCAGAGTAGGGCTGAAGCTTTCTTT	TRBD1	TRBV29-1	TRBJ1-1	-
CASSQDGQGDQPQHF	TGCGCCAGCAGCCAAGATGGACAGGGTGATCAGCCCCAGCATTTT	TRBD1	TRBV4-3	TRBJ1-5	-
CASSFWRGGYNEQFF	TGTGCCAGCAGCTTCTGGCGGGGGGGCTACAATGAGCAGTTCTTC	TRBD2	TRBV7-2	TRBJ2-1	-
CASSSRGQGGSNQPQHF	TGTGCCAGCAGCTCTAGGGGACAGGGGGGGAGCAATCAGCCCCAGCATTTT	TRBD1	TRBV9	TRBJ1-5	-
CASNPGGYQPQHF	TGTGCCAGCAATCCGGGAGGGTATCAGCCCCAGCATTTT	-	TRBV6-1	TRBJ1-5	-
CASSRQGDNSPLHF	TGTGCCAGCAGTCGACAGGGAGATAATTCACCCCTCCACTTT	TRBD1	TRBV6-6	TRBJ1-6	-
CASSAGTGANQPQHF	TGTGCCAGCTCTGCCGGGACAGGGGCCAATCAGCCCCAGCATTTT	TRBD1	TRBV18	TRBJ1-5	-
CASSAEEGAKEKLFF	TGTGCCAGCAGCGCCGAGGAGGGGGCGAAAGAAAAACTGTTTTTT	TRBD1	TRBV9	TRBJ1-4	once
CASSPFGRSNQPQHF	TGTGCCAGCAGCCCTTTCGGGAGAAGCAATCAGCCCCAGCATTTT	-	TRBV7-9	TRBJ1-5	-
CASRTTTEGSTEAFF	TGTGCCAGCAGGACTACTACGGAGGGGAGCACTGAAGCTTTCTTT	-	TRBV27	TRBJ1-1	-
CASSHAGGSYNEQFF	TGTGCCAGTAGCCATGCCGGGGGCTCCTACAATGAGCAGTTCTTC	-	TRBV19	TRBJ2-1	-
CASSRLAGGPGVGELFF	TGCGCCAGCAGCCGACTAGCGGGGGGGCCGGGAGTCGGGGAGCTGTTTTTT	TRBD2	TRBV5-1	TRBJ2-2	-
CASSLGGRLNTEAFF	TGTGCCAGCAGCTTGGGGGGCAGATTGAACACTGAAGCTTTCTTT	-	TRBV5-4	TRBJ1-1	-
CASSPSGQLRGAFF	TGTGCCAGCAGTCCCTCGGGACAGCTCAGGGGAGCTTTCTTT	TRBD1	TRBV6-5	TRBJ1-1	-
CASSAGGYEQYF	TGTGCCAGCAGCGCAGGGGGCTACGAGCAGTACTTC	TRBD1	TRBV6-1	TRBJ2-7	-
CASGTSTDTQYF	TGTGCCTCAGGGACAAGCACAGATACGCAGTATTTT	-	TRBV10-3	TRBJ2-3	-
CASSRDMSTDTQYF	TGTGCCAGCAGCCGGGACATGAGCACAGATACGCAGTATTTT	-	TRBV7-9	TRBJ2-3	-
CASSLRGYTEAFF	TGTGCCAGCAGTTTACGAGGCTACACTGAAGCTTTCTTT	-	TRBV28	TRBJ1-1	-
CASSLVAGGRGNEQFF	TGTGCCAGCAGCTTGGTAGCCGGGGGGAGGGGCAATGAGCAGTTCTTC	TRBD2	TRBV5-4	TRBJ2-1	-
CASSSNRGPSYEQYF	TGCGCCAGCAGCAGTAACAGGGGGCCCTCCTACGAGCAGTACTTC	TRBD1	TRBV5-1	TRBJ2-7	-
CASSLAGVRGETQYF	TGTGCCAGCAGCTTAGCCGGGGTCAGGGGAGAGACCCAGTACTTC	-	TRBV11-2	TRBJ2-5	-
CASSPSGHHYEQYF	TGTGCCAGCAGTCCCTCGGGACACCACTACGAGCAGTACTTC	-	TRBV11-2	TRBJ2-7	-
CASSYAGDSSYEQYF	TGTGCCAGCAGTTACGCAGGGGATAGCTCCTACGAGCAGTACTTC	-	TRBV27	TRBJ2-7	-
CASSPVAGSYNEQFF	TGTGCCAGCAGCCCCGTAGCGGGGTCGTACAATGAGCAGTTCTTC	TRBD2	TRBV7-2	TRBJ2-1	-
CAISESVGTPRGNYGYTF	TGTGCCATCAGTGAAAGCGTCGGAACCCCCCGAGGTAACTATGGCTACACCTTC	-	TRBV10-3	TRBJ1-2	-
CASSLVSGGPQETQYF	TGTGCCAGCAGCTTAGTTAGCGGGGGGCCTCAAGAGACCCAGTACTTC	TRBD2	TRBV7-3	TRBJ2-5	-
CASSLEGQNPYEQYF	TGTGCCAGCAGCTTAGAGGGACAGAACCCCTACGAGCAGTACTTC	TRBD1	TRBV7-2	TRBJ2-7	-
CASSTLRDRAQIPYGYTF	TGTGCCAGCAGCACCCTCCGGGACAGGGCCCAAATACCCTATGGCTACACCTTC	TRBD1	TRBV11-2	TRBJ1-2	-